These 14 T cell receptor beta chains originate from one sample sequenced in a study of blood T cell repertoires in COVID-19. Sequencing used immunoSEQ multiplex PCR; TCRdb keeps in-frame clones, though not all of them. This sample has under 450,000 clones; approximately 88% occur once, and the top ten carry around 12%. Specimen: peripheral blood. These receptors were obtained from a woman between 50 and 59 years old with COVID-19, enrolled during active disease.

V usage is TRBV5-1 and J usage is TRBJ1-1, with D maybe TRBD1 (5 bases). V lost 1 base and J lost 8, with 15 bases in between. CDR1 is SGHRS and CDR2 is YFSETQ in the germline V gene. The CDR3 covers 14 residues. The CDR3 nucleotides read TGCGCCAGCAGCTTGTTCGGGGGGGTGACCGAAGCTTTCTTT. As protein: CASSLFGGVTEAFF.

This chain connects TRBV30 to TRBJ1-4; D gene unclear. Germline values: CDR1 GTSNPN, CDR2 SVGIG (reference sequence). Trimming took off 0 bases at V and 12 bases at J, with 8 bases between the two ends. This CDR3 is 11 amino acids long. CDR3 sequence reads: CAWSVREELFF. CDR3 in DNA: TGTGCCTGGAGTGTCCGGGAAGAACTGTTTTTT.

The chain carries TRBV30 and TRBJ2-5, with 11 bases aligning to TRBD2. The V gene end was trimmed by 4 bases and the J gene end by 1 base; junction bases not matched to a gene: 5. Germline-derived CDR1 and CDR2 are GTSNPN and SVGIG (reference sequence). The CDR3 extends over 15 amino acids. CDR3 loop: CAWTSGGSVQETQYF. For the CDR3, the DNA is TGTGCCTGGACTAGCGGGGGGTCAGTCCAAGAGACCCAGTACTTC.

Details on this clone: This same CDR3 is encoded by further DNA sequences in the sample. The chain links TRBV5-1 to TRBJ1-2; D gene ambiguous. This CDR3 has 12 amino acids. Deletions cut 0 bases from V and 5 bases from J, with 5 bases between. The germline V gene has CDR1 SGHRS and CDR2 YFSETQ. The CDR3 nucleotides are TGCGCCAGCAGCTTGGGAGATTATGGCTACACCTTC. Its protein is CASSLGDYGYTF.

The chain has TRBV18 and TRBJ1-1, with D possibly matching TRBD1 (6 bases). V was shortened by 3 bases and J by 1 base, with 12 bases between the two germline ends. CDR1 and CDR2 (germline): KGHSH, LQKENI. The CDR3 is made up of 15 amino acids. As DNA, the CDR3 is TGTGCCAGCTCACCGTCCAGGGGCGAGAACACTGAAGCTTTCTTT. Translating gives CASSPSRGENTEAFF.

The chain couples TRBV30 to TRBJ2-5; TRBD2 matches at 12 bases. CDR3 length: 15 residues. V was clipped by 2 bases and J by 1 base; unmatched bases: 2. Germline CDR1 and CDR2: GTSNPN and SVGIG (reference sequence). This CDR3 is CAWSILAGGQETQYF. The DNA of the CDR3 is TGTGCCTGGAGTATACTAGCGGGGGGCCAAGAGACCCAGTACTTC.

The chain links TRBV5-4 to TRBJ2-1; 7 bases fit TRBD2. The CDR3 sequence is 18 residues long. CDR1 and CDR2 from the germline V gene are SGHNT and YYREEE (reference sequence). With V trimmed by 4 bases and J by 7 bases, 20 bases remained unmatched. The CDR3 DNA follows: TGTGCCAGCAGCGCCGAGACGGGGGGAGGGTACAATGGTAATGAGCAGTTCTTC. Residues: CASSAETGGGYNGNEQFF.

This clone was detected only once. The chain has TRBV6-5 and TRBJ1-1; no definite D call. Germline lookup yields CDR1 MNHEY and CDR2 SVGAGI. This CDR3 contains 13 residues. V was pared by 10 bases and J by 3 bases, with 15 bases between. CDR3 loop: CATRRETYTEAFF. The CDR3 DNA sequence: TGTGCCACCAGACGGGAGACCTACACTGAAGCTTTCTTT.

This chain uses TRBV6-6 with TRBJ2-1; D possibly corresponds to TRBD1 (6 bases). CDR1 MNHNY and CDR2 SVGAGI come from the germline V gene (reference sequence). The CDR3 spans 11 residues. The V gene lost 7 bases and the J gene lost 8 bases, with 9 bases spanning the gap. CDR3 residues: CASTPGDEQFF. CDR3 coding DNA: TGTGCCAGCACACCAGGGGATGAGCAGTTCTTC.

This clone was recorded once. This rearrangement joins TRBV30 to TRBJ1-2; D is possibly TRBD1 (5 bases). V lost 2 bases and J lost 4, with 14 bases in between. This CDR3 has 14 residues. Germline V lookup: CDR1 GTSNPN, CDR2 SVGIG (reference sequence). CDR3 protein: CAWSFLGGSYGYTF. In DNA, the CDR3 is TGTGCCTGGAGTTTCCTGGGGGGGTCCTATGGCTACACCTTC.

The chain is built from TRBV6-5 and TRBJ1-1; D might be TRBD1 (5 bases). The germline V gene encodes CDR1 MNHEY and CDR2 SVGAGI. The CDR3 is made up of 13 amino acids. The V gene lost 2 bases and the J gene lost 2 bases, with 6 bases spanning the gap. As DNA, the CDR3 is TGTGCCAGCAGTTACGACAGTAACACTGAAGCTTTCTTT. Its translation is CASSYDSNTEAFF.

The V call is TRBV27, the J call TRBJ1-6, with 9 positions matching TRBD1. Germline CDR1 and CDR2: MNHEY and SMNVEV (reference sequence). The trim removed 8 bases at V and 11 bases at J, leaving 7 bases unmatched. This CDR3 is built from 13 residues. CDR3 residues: CASAGTGWTPLHF. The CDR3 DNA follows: TGTGCCAGCGCCGGGACAGGGTGGACACCCCTCCACTTT.

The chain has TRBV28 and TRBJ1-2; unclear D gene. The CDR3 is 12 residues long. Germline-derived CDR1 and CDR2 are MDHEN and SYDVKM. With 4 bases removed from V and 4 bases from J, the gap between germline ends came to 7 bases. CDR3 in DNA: TGTGCCAGCAGTTCTCAGGTCTATGGCTACACCTTC. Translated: CASSSQVYGYTF.

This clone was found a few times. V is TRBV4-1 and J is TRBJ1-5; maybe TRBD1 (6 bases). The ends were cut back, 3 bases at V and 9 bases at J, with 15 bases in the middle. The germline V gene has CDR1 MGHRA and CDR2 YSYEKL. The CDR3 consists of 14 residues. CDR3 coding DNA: TGCGCCAGCAGCCAGGAATACAGGGTCGGGCCCCAGCATTTT. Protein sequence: CASSQEYRVGPQHF.